A selection of T cell receptor beta chains follows, all from one sample in a study of blood T cell repertoires in COVID-19. This table comes from immunoSEQ multiplex PCR, and its TCRdb copy is limited to in-frame clones, with some not included. The profile shows some 300,000 clones, just under 90% of them singletons. Sequences were obtained from PBMCs or T cells enriched from blood (not recorded which). The receptors here all came from a woman aged 25 to 39 who had recovered from COVID-19. CDR3s include the opening cysteine and the closing phenylalanine or tryptophan. Fields, in order: D gene, clone size, CDR3 length, J gene, V gene, CDR3 protein, CDR3 DNA. A D gene is named only where the DNA matches it firmly. Some rows have no size entry. The others give once, few or many, or a class for an expanded clone.

d_gene: TRBD2
abundance: once
len: 20
j_gene: TRBJ2-1
v_gene: TRBV15
CDR3aa: CATSGRLADPVYLEVDEQFF
CDR3nt: TGTGCCACCAGCGGCCGACTAGCGGATCCGGTTTACCTAGAAGTCGATGAGCAGTTCTTC

d_gene: TRBD1
abundance: .
len: 15
j_gene: TRBJ1-2
v_gene: TRBV5-1
CDR3aa: CASGSGTEQTYGYTF
CDR3nt: TGCGCCAGCGGATCCGGGACAGAACAGACCTATGGCTACACCTTC

d_gene: TRBD1
abundance: .
len: 16
j_gene: TRBJ1-4
v_gene: TRBV7-9
CDR3aa: CASSVPEGARNEKLFF
CDR3nt: TGTGCCAGCAGCGTACCTGAGGGGGCGAGAAATGAAAAACTGTTTTTT

d_gene: TRBD1
abundance: .
len: 16
j_gene: TRBJ2-5
v_gene: TRBV24-1
CDR3aa: CATSDFPTGGGETQYF
CDR3nt: TGTGCCACCAGTGATTTCCCGACAGGGGGAGGAGAGACCCAGTACTTC

d_gene: TRBD2
abundance: .
len: 17
j_gene: TRBJ2-6
v_gene: TRBV6-2/TRBV6-3
CDR3aa: CASSYGLALSGANVLTF
CDR3nt: TGTGCCAGCAGTTACGGACTAGCGCTCTCTGGGGCCAACGTCCTGACTTTC

d_gene: .
abundance: .
len: 15
j_gene: TRBJ2-7
v_gene: TRBV5-4
CDR3aa: CASSLFGLSTYEQYF
CDR3nt: TGTGCCAGCAGCTTGTTCGGACTTTCCACCTACGAGCAGTACTTC

d_gene: .
abundance: .
len: 13
j_gene: TRBJ1-1
v_gene: TRBV29-1
CDR3aa: CSVDPDSSPVAFF
CDR3nt: TGCAGTGTGGACCCGGACAGTTCGCCGGTGGCTTTCTTT

d_gene: .
abundance: .
len: 12
j_gene: TRBJ2-3
v_gene: TRBV11-2
CDR3aa: CASSASFSTQYF
CDR3nt: TGTGCCAGCAGCGCCTCCTTCAGTACGCAGTATTTT

d_gene: .
abundance: .
len: 15
j_gene: TRBJ1-2
v_gene: TRBV7-9
CDR3aa: CASSLGQALNYGYTF
CDR3nt: TGTGCCAGCAGCCTGGGCCAGGCTCTTAACTATGGCTACACCTTC

d_gene: .
abundance: .
len: 13
j_gene: TRBJ2-5
v_gene: TRBV3-1/TRBV3-2
CDR3aa: CASSLRGEETQYF
CDR3nt: TGTGCCAGCAGCCTCAGGGGAGAAGAGACCCAGTACTTC

d_gene: .
abundance: .
len: 18
j_gene: TRBJ2-1
v_gene: TRBV27
CDR3aa: CASRLWATGTLSYNEQFF
CDR3nt: TGTGCCAGCAGGTTATGGGCCACAGGCACTCTCTCCTACAATGAGCAGTTCTTC

d_gene: .
abundance: .
len: 14
j_gene: TRBJ2-7
v_gene: TRBV7-9
CDR3aa: CASRPRDTPYEQYF
CDR3nt: TGTGCCAGCAGGCCTCGGGACACACCCTACGAGCAGTACTTC

d_gene: TRBD1
abundance: .
len: 17
j_gene: TRBJ1-6
v_gene: TRBV7-6
CDR3aa: CASSSTRTGGHNSPLHF
CDR3nt: TGTGCCAGCAGCTCTACCCGAACAGGGGGCCATAATTCACCCCTCCACTTT

d_gene: .
abundance: .
len: 14
j_gene: TRBJ1-1
v_gene: TRBV18
CDR3aa: CASSATGRDTEAFF
CDR3nt: TGTGCCAGCTCAGCGACCGGTCGGGACACTGAAGCTTTCTTT

d_gene: .
abundance: .
len: 15
j_gene: TRBJ1-5
v_gene: TRBV18
CDR3aa: CASSPQDSHNQPQHF
CDR3nt: TGTGCCAGCTCACCACAGGACAGCCATAATCAGCCCCAGCATTTT